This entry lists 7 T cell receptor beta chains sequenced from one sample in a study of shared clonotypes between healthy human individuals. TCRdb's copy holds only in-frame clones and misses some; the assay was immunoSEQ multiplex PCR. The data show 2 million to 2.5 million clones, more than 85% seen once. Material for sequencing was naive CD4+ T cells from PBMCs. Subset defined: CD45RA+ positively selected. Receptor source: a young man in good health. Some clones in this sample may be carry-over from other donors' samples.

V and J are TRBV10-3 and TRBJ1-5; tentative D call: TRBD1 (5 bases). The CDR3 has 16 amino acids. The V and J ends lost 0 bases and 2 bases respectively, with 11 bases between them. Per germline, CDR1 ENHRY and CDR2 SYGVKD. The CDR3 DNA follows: TGTGCCATCAGTGAGTCGAGGCCAGGGCGCAATCAGCCCCAGCATTTT. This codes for CAISESRPGRNQPQHF.

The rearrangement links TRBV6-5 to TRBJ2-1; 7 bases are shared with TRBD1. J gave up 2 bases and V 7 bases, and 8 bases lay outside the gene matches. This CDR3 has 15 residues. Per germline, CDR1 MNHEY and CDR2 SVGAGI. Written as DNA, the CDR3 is TGTGCCAGCACGCCGGCAGGGGGACCCTACAATGAGCAGTTCTTC. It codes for CASTPAGGPYNEQFF.

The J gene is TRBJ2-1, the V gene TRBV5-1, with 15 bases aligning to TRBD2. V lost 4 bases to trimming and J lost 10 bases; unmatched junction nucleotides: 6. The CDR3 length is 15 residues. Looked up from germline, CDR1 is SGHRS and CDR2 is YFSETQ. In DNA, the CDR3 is TGCGCCAGCAGCCGTGGACTAGCGGGAGGGCAAGAGCAGTTCTTC. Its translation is CASSRGLAGGQEQFF.

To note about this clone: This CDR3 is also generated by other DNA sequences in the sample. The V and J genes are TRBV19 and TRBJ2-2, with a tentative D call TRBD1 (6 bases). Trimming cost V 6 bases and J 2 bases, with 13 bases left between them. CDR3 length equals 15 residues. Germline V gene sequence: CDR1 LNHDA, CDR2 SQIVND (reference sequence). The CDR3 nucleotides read TGTGCCAGTAGCCCGAGGACAGTTAACACCGGGGAGCTGTTTTTT. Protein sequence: CASSPRTVNTGELFF.

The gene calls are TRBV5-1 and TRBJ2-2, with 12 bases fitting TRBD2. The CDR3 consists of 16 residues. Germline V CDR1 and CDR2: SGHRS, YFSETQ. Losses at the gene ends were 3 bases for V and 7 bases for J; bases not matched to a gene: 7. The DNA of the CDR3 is TGCGCCAGCAGCTCGGGACTAGCGGGCGGGGTCGGGGAGCTGTTTTTT. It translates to CASSSGLAGGVGELFF.

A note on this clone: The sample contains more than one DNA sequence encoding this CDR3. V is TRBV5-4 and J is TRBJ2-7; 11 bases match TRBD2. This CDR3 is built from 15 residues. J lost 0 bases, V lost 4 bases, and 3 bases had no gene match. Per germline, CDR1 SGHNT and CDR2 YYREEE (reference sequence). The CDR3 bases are TGTGCCAGCAGCAGGGGGACTAGCGGCTCCTACGAGCAGTACTTC. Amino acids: CASSRGTSGSYEQYF.

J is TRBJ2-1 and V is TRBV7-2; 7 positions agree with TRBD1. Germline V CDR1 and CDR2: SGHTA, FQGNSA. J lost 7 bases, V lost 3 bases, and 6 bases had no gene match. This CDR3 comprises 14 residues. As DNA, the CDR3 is TGTGCCAGCAGCTTGAGGGGGCAGGCTAATGAGCAGTTCTTC. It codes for CASSLRGQANEQFF.